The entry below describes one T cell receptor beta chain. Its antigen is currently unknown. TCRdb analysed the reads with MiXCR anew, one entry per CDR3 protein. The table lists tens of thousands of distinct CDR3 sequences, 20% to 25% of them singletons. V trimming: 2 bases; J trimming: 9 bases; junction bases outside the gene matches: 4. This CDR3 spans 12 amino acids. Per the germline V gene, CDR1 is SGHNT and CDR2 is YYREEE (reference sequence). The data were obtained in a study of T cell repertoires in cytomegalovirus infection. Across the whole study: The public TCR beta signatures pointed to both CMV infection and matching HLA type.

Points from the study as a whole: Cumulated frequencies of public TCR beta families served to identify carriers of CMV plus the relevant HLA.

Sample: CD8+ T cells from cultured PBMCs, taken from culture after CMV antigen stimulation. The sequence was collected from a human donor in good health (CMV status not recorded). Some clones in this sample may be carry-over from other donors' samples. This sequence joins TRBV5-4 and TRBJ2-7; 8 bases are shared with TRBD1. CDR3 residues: CASSFGTGGQYF. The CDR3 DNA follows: TGTGCCAGCAGCTTCGGTACAGGGGGGCAGTACTTC.